The rows below give T cell receptor beta chains drawn from one sample of a study of T cell clones after liver transplantation. Sequenced by immunoSEQ multiplex PCR; TCRdb stores in-frame clones only, minus some. The data hold about 17,000 clones, with around 82% observed a single time. Sequenced here: CD8+ T cells from blood, sampled 48 months after liver transplant. Every receptor here comes from a human patient who received a liver transplant. Certain T cells may be donor cells from the graft. The CDR3 runs from the conserved cysteine through the conserved F or W. The order of the fields is V gene, D gene, clone size, J gene, CDR3 DNA, CDR3 protein. A D gene is named only where the DNA matches it firmly. Clone size is not always given. Where it is, it says once, few, many or a class for expanded clones.

TRBV7-6	.	.	TRBJ2-7	TGTGCCAGCAGCTCTAAAGACAACTACGAGCAGTACTTC	CASSSKDNYEQYF
TRBV19	TRBD1	.	TRBJ1-5	TGTGCCAGTAGTTGGGACAGCGACCCCAATCAGCCCCAGCATTTT	CASSWDSDPNQPQHF
TRBV30	.	once	TRBJ2-7	TGTGCCTGGAGTGTGAGTAGCGCGTACGAGCAGTACTTC	CAWSVSSAYEQYF
TRBV9	TRBD1	once	TRBJ2-2	TGTGCCAGCAGCGGTAGGGGACAGGGGGCGATCGGGGAGCTGTTTTTT	CASSGRGQGAIGELFF
TRBV15	.	.	TRBJ2-2	TGTGCCACCAGCAGAGGGCGGGGACTCACCGGGGAGCTGTTTTTT	CATSRGRGLTGELFF
TRBV14	TRBD1	.	TRBJ2-7	TGTGCCAGCAGCCTTGGACAGGGACCCTACGAGCAGTACTTC	CASSLGQGPYEQYF
TRBV5-1	.	once	TRBJ1-2	TGCGCCAGCAGCTTCCGGGGGGTAAACTATGGCTACACCTTC	CASSFRGVNYGYTF
TRBV28	TRBD2	.	TRBJ2-7	TGTGCCATCGGGACTAGCGGTCCCTACGAGCAGTACTTC	CAIGTSGPYEQYF
TRBV15	.	.	TRBJ2-7	TGTGCCACCAGCAGAGCGGACAGCTCCTACGAGCAGTACTTC	CATSRADSSYEQYF
TRBV4-2	TRBD2	.	TRBJ2-5	TGTGCCAGCAGCCAAGACGCTAGCGGTGGAGAGACCCAGTACTTC	CASSQDASGGETQYF
TRBV27	TRBD1	.	TRBJ2-2	TGTGCCAGCACTCCGGCCGGACAGGGGGCCACCGGGGAGCTGTTTTTT	CASTPAGQGATGELFF
TRBV4-2	.	.	TRBJ2-7	TGTGCCAGCAGCCAAGTGGGGGCGGAATGGAGCGGGGAAAGACACGAGCAGTACTTC	CASSQVGAEWSGERHEQYF
TRBV7-2	.	.	TRBJ2-7	TGTGCCAGCGGCCACTACGAGCAGTACTTC	CASGHYEQYF
TRBV7-6	.	once	TRBJ2-6	TGTGCCAGCAGTCCAGACATTGGGACTGGGGCCAACGTCCTGACTTTC	CASSPDIGTGANVLTF
TRBV13	TRBD1	.	TRBJ1-1	TGTGCCAGCAGCCCCAGTCCCGGGACAGGGTCGGGCACTGAAGCTTTCTTT	CASSPSPGTGSGTEAFF
TRBV9	TRBD1	.	TRBJ2-7	TGTGCCAGCAGCGTAGCCCCTACAGGGGACGAGCAGTACTTC	CASSVAPTGDEQYF
TRBV19	TRBD1	once	TRBJ2-7	TGTGCCAGTAGTATTACCGGGACAGGGAAGTACGAGCAGTACTTC	CASSITGTGKYEQYF
TRBV6-6	.	.	TRBJ1-2	TGTGCCAGCATTACCAACTATGGCTACACCTTC	CASITNYGYTF
TRBV5-6	.	.	TRBJ2-7	TGTGCCAGCAGCACGGGCCAGGGTTTACGTTTCTACGAGCAGTACTTC	CASSTGQGLRFYEQYF
TRBV4-2	TRBD2	.	TRBJ2-5	TGTGCCAGCAGCCAAGTGGCTAGCGGGGGGGCGGAGGAGACCCAGTACTTC	CASSQVASGGAEETQYF
TRBV30	.	.	TRBJ1-2	TGTGCCTGGGTATCGACGCGCTATAGGAAGACCTACGGCTACACCTTC	CAWVSTRYRKTYGYTF
TRBV5-6	TRBD2	once	TRBJ2-2	TGTGCCAGCGCCTGGGGGGGTAGCGACACCGGGGAGCTGTTTTTT	CASAWGGSDTGELFF
TRBV6-5	.	.	TRBJ2-1	TGTGCCAGCAGTTACCGCCCTGGCTCCTACAATGAGCAGTTCTTC	CASSYRPGSYNEQFF
TRBV7-9	.	.	TRBJ2-2	TGTGCCAGCAGCTTAGAGGGCCTCACAACCGGGGAGCTGTTTTTT	CASSLEGLTTGELFF
TRBV11-2	TRBD2	many	TRBJ2-5	TGTGCCAGCAGCTTCATGACTAGCGGGGGGAAAGAGACCCAGTACTTC	CASSFMTSGGKETQYF
TRBV6-4	TRBD1	.	TRBJ2-2	TGTGCCAGCAGTGAACAGGGGTCCACCGGGGAGCTGTTTTTT	CASSEQGSTGELFF
TRBV4-3	.	few	TRBJ1-5	TGCGCCAGCAGCCAAGATCAGGGGAGACAGCCCCAGCATTTT	CASSQDQGRQPQHF
TRBV4-1	.	.	TRBJ2-3	TGCGCCAGCAGCCAAGTTCACCTAGTAACAGATACGCAGTATTTT	CASSQVHLVTDTQYF
TRBV9	.	.	TRBJ2-3	TGTGCCAGCAGCGACCATTCGGGGAGGACAGATACGCAGTATTTT	CASSDHSGRTDTQYF
TRBV7-9	.	.	TRBJ2-7	TGTGCCAGCAGGGAGGGTTCCGAGCAGTACTTC	CASREGSEQYF
TRBV15	.	.	TRBJ1-2	TGTGCCACCAGCAGCGTAGGGGTTGGCTACACCTTC	CATSSVGVGYTF
TRBV5-6	.	.	TRBJ2-1	TGTGCCAGCAGCTCCCAAGGCCCGATGAATGAGCAGTTCTTC	CASSSQGPMNEQFF
TRBV5-4	TRBD1	.	TRBJ1-3	TGTGCCAGCAGCTTTCAAGGGGGCGCAGAAAACACCATATATTTT	CASSFQGGAENTIYF
TRBV28	.	.	TRBJ2-3	TGTGCCAGCAGTTCCGGGGCCACCGATACGCAGTATTTT	CASSSGATDTQYF
TRBV7-6	TRBD2	.	TRBJ2-1	TGTGCCAGCAGCTTAGCGGGAGGGCCAGATGAGCAGTTCTTC	CASSLAGGPDEQFF
TRBV7-3	.	.	TRBJ1-6	TGTGCCAGCAGCTTAACAGGGATAGGATCACCCCTCCACTTT	CASSLTGIGSPLHF
TRBV7-9	.	.	TRBJ1-2	TGTGCCAGCAGCTTAGCCACAGGGTTAATTGACTATGGCTACACCTTC	CASSLATGLIDYGYTF
TRBV12-5	TRBD1	.	TRBJ2-3	TGTGCTAGTGGTTTGTCCGGACAGGGTGGGACAGATACGCAGTATTTT	CASGLSGQGGTDTQYF
TRBV29-1	.	.	TRBJ1-3	TGCAGCGTTGCGGGGGGACCGGGAAACACCATATATTTT	CSVAGGPGNTIYF
TRBV6-4	TRBD1	few	TRBJ2-2	TGTGCCAGCGGGACAGGGGACAGCACCGGGGAGCTGTTTTTT	CASGTGDSTGELFF
TRBV27	.	once	TRBJ2-7	TGTGCCAGCAGTCCCCCAGACAGGAGGTGGGAGCAGTACTTC	CASSPPDRRWEQYF
TRBV27	.	.	TRBJ1-5	TGTGCCAGCAGTTTGGGGGGGGAGACGAGCAATCAGCCCCAGCATTTT	CASSLGGETSNQPQHF
TRBV7-6	.	.	TRBJ2-5	TGTGCCAGCAGCTTAGCGCTCGCCAGGGGCCTTGGGGAGACCCAGTACTTC	CASSLALARGLGETQYF
TRBV4-2	.	.	TRBJ2-7	TGTGCCAGCAGCCAGATAGACACCCCCGGGACTCTAAACTACGAGCAGTACTTC	CASSQIDTPGTLNYEQYF
TRBV6-1	TRBD1	.	TRBJ2-7	TGTGCCAGTGACAGGGGGACGTACGAGCAGTACTTC	CASDRGTYEQYF
TRBV4-1	.	many	TRBJ2-7	TGCGCCAGCAGCCATGAAGTGTTGTACGAGCAGTACTTC	CASSHEVLYEQYF
TRBV27	.	.	TRBJ2-7	TGTGCCAGCAGCTACGGTAAATCCTACGAGCAGTACTTC	CASSYGKSYEQYF